These 20 T cell receptor beta chains share one sample of origin, sequenced in a study of control samples from healthy donors and cancer patients. The method was immunoSEQ multiplex PCR; TCRdb's version includes in-frame clones alone and lacks a portion of them. The sample holds some 65,000 clones, around four fifths seen once. Source material: PBMCs. These receptors originate from a woman aged 45-60 years with lung cancer.

J is TRBJ1-3 and V is TRBV7-2; TRBD1 might be the D (6 bases). Per the germline V gene, CDR1 is SGHTA and CDR2 is FQGNSA. The V end was cut by 3 bases, the J end by 5 bases, with 11 bases between. This CDR3 is 14 amino acids long. The CDR3 sequence is CASSLDQGRNTIYF. DNA of the CDR3: TGTGCCAGCAGCTTGGATCAGGGGAGAAACACCATATATTTT.

The chain has TRBV27 and TRBJ2-7; tentative D call: TRBD2 (7 bases). This CDR3 contains 13 residues. V dropped 7 bases and J dropped 2 bases, with 12 bases sitting between them. Germline V gives CDR1 MNHEY, CDR2 SMNVEV (reference sequence). The CDR3 region has the DNA TGTGCCAGCAAGGGGGGGGCCCCCTACGAGCAGTACTTC. Amino acid sequence: CASKGGAPYEQYF.

The chain combines TRBV20-1 with TRBJ1-2; TRBD1 is a possible D gene (5 bases). Per the germline V gene, CDR1 is DFQATT and CDR2 is SNEGSKA (reference sequence). The CDR3 runs to 13 residues. Trimming stripped 3 bases from V and 0 bases from J, with 8 bases between. In DNA form, the CDR3 reads TGCAGTGCTAGTGGGGGGGCTAACTATGGCTACACCTTC. Translation: CSASGGANYGYTF.

This chain uses TRBV6-5 with TRBJ1-1; D gene uncertain. From germline, CDR1 is MNHEY and CDR2 SVGAGI. The germline V and J ends were trimmed by 2 bases and 5 bases, with 9 bases remaining between them. The CDR3 sequence is 13 residues long. CDR3 region: CASSYIRGTEAFF. The CDR3 DNA sequence: TGTGCCAGCAGTTACATTCGGGGTACTGAAGCTTTCTTT.

Here the CDR3 DNA reads TGTGCCAGCTCACCAACCAGGGCCAACACTGAAGCTTTCTTT. Translating it yields CASSPTRANTEAFF. The chain carries TRBV18 and TRBJ1-1; TRBD1 is a possible D gene (5 bases). The CDR3 runs to 14 residues. Germline V gene sequence: CDR1 KGHSH, CDR2 LQKENI. Trimming removed 2 bases at V and 2 bases at J, with 9 bases between.

The rearrangement joins TRBV11-1 to TRBJ1-1, with 10 positions matching TRBD1. CDR3 length: 14 residues. The germline V gene encodes CDR1 SGHAT and CDR2 FQDESV (reference sequence). Trimming took 4 bases from V and 4 from J; bases not matched to a gene: 3. The DNA for the CDR3 is TGTGCCAGCAGCTATTGGACAGGGGGCACTGAAGCTTTCTTT. As protein: CASSYWTGGTEAFF. The full variable domain, with the rest looked up from reference TRBV11-1 and TRBJ1-1, is EAEVAQSPRYKITEKSQAVAFWCDPISGHATLYWYRQILGQGPELLVQFQDESVVDDSQLPKDRFSAERLKGVDSTLKIQPAELGDSAMYLCASSYWTGGTEAFFGQGTRLTVV.

CDR3 residues: CASSPGYNEQFF. In DNA, the CDR3 is TGTGCCAGCTCACCGGGATACAATGAGCAGTTCTTC. The gene calls are TRBV18 and TRBJ2-1, with D unclear. V was trimmed by 3 bases and J by 4 bases, leaving 4 bases between them. From germline, CDR1 is KGHSH and CDR2 LQKENI. The CDR3 is 12 residues long.

This chain joins TRBV9 and TRBJ2-7; D not certain. Trimming stripped 4 bases from V and 3 bases from J, with 14 bases between. Germline V gene data show CDR1 as SGDLS and CDR2 as YYNGEE. The CDR3 is 14 amino acids. CDR3 residues: CASSPRGTDYEQYF. In nucleotides, the CDR3 is TGTGCCAGCAGCCCACGAGGAACCGACTACGAGCAGTACTTC.

V is TRBV24-1 and J is TRBJ1-2; D is undetermined. The CDR3 sequence is 12 residues long. V lost 0 bases and J 5 bases, leaving 3 bases between the germline ends. The V gene's germline CDR1 is KGHDR and CDR2 SFDVKD. This chain's CDR3 is CATSDLGYGYTF. CDR3 nucleotide sequence: TGTGCCACCAGTGATTTGGGGTATGGCTACACCTTC.

The chain joins TRBV11-3 to TRBJ1-2; D is perhaps TRBD1 (6 bases). Trimming shortened V by 4 bases and J by 7 bases, and 13 bases separated the two germline ends. This CDR3 comprises 13 residues. From germline, CDR1 is SGHNT and CDR2 YENEEA. The CDR3 coding sequence is TGTGCCAGCAGCTCGGGACACCTCTTTGGCTACACCTTC. The encoded protein is CASSSGHLFGYTF.

The chain uses TRBV19 and TRBJ1-6, with D maybe TRBD1 (6 bases). Germline V gene sequence: CDR1 LNHDA, CDR2 SQIVND (reference sequence). Trimming removed 6 bases from V and 8 bases from J, with 11 bases in between. The CDR3 runs 13 residues. CDR3 bases: TGTGCCAGTAGCCCCGCAGGGGATTCACCCCTCCACTTT. Encoded protein: CASSPAGDSPLHF.

The chain carries TRBV9 and TRBJ1-2, with D hard to call. V lost 2 bases to trimming and J lost 0 bases, with 17 bases between them. The CDR3 is 17 amino acids. Germline-derived CDR1 and CDR2 are SGDLS and YYNGEE. CDR3 protein: CASSVFADVVSNYGYTF. In DNA form, the CDR3 reads TGTGCCAGCAGCGTGTTCGCGGACGTCGTATCTAACTATGGCTACACCTTC.

The chain uses TRBV4-1 and TRBJ1-2; D is uncertain. The germline V gene encodes CDR1 MGHRA and CDR2 YSYEKL. Trimming left V 1 base short and J 1 base short, with 7 bases between. The CDR3 loop spans 14 amino acids. The CDR3: CASSQVQVNYGYTF. The CDR3 bases are TGCGCCAGCAGCCAAGTCCAGGTTAACTATGGCTACACCTTC.

The chain links TRBV9 to TRBJ2-5; D perhaps matches TRBD2 (6 bases). CDR1 and CDR2 from the germline V gene are SGDLS and YYNGEE. This CDR3 contains 14 residues. Trimming stripped 3 bases from V and 3 bases from J, with 12 bases between. The CDR3 protein is CASSAGTFKETQYF. In nucleotides, the CDR3 is TGTGCCAGCAGCGCCGGGACTTTTAAAGAGACCCAGTACTTC. Drawing the rest from reference TRBV9 and TRBJ2-5, the complete variable domain is DSGVTQTPKHLITATGQRVTLRCSPRSGDLSVYWYQQSLDQGLQFLIQYYNGEERAKGNILERFSAQQFPDLHSELNLSSLELGDSALYFCASSAGTFKETQYFGPGTRLLVL.

This clone has only one observation. The rearrangement joins TRBV7-3 to TRBJ2-6, with D perhaps matching TRBD1 (5 bases). In germline, CDR1 is SGHTA, CDR2 FQGTGA. Trimming removed 0 bases at V and 4 bases at J, with 7 bases between. CDR3 size: 15 residues. CDR3 nucleotides: TGTGCCAGCAGCTTAACCAGGGCCGGGGCCAACGTCCTGACTTTC. Translation gives CASSLTRAGANVLTF.

The chain uses TRBV9 and TRBJ2-2; TRBD1 or TRBD2 may be the D gene (5 bases each). Germline CDR1 and CDR2: SGDLS and YYNGEE. This CDR3 is built from 17 residues. The V end lost 2 bases, the J end lost 1 base, and 15 bases lay between the germline ends. CDR3 in DNA: TGTGCCAGCAGCGTGCTAGGGGACCTCAGGAACACCGGGGAGCTGTTTTTT. Translation: CASSVLGDLRNTGELFF.

This chain links TRBV6-1 with TRBJ2-2, with 9 nucleotides matching TRBD2. Germline trimming cut 4 bases from V and 5 bases from J; bases unmatched to any gene: 8. Germline V CDR1 and CDR2: MNHNS, SASEGT. The CDR3 is 16 residues long. The CDR3 region has the DNA TGTGCCAGCAGTGGAGCGGGGGGCTTGAATACCGGGGAGCTGTTTTTT. Amino acids: CASSGAGGLNTGELFF.

The chain employs TRBV2 and TRBJ1-1, with a possible D match to TRBD1 (6 bases). Trimming removed 8 bases at V and 2 bases at J, with 9 bases between. Germline V CDR1 and CDR2: SNHLY, FYNNEI. The CDR3 has 12 amino acids. The CDR3 loop reads CASPGGNTEAFF. The CDR3 coding sequence is TGTGCCAGCCCGGGGGGCAACACTGAAGCTTTCTTT. Full variable domain (remainder filled in from reference TRBV2 and TRBJ1-1): EPEVTQTPSHQVTQMGQEVILRCVPISNHLYFYWYRQILGQKVEFLVSFYNNEISEKSEIFDDQFSVERPDGSNFTLKIRSTKLEDSAMYFCASPGGNTEAFFGQGTRLTVV.

This clone was observed a single time. The chain combines TRBV4-1 with TRBJ1-1, with D perhaps matching TRBD1 (5 bases). Trimming removed 8 bases from V and 8 bases from J, with 12 bases in between. The CDR3 length is 11 residues. Germline CDR1 MGHRA, CDR2 YSYEKL. The chain's CDR3 is CASQAAGEAFF. The CDR3 bases are TGCGCCAGCCAGGCGGCAGGGGAAGCTTTCTTT.

The V gene is TRBV5-4, the J gene TRBJ1-2; 7 positions match TRBD1. This CDR3 contains 14 residues. CDR1 is SGHNT and CDR2 is YYREEE in the germline V gene (reference sequence). The V gene end was trimmed by 5 bases and the J gene end by 2 bases; junction bases not matched to a gene: 6. The CDR3 region is CASRIMGQNYGYTF. CDR3 sequence (DNA): TGTGCCAGCAGAATCATGGGACAGAACTATGGCTACACCTTC.